Following are 7 T cell receptor beta chains from one sample sequenced in a study of cytomegalovirus exposure and HLA in healthy donors. The PCR ran on 60 Vbeta and 13 Jbeta primers. The method was immunoSEQ multiplex PCR; TCRdb's version includes in-frame clones alone and lacks a portion of them. The sample's table shows more than 95,000 clones. Material for sequencing was PBMCs. The source is a man in his forties in good health and CMV-seronegative.

The chain joins TRBV29-1 to TRBJ2-7; 9 bases are a match to TRBD1. CDR1 is SQVTM and CDR2 is ANQGSEA in the germline V gene. With 0 bases clipped from V and 7 bases from J, the junction kept 7 bases outside the gene matches. This CDR3 is 14 amino acids long. In DNA, the CDR3 is TGCAGCGTTGAAGATGATTACAGGGGGCGGGAGCAGTACTTC. Translating gives CSVEDDYRGREQYF.

This rearrangement joins TRBV2 to TRBJ1-3; the D is unclear. Trimming left V 1 base short and J 0 bases short, with 4 bases between. Germline values: CDR1 SNHLY, CDR2 FYNNEI. The length of the CDR3 is 14 residues. CDR3 nucleotides: TGTGCCAGCAGTGAAGGAGTCTCTGGAAACACCATATATTTT. This translates into CASSEGVSGNTIYF.

This chain joins TRBV29-1 and TRBJ1-1; no reliable D call. Germline CDR1 is SQVTM and CDR2 is ANQGSEA. V was pared by 4 bases and J by 1 base, with 10 bases between. The CDR3 loop spans 13 amino acids. The CDR3 here is CSVGLGGNTEAFF. CDR3 DNA: TGCAGCGTTGGGCTCGGAGGGAACACTGAAGCTTTCTTT. Full variable domain (remainder filled in from reference TRBV29-1 and TRBJ1-1): SAVISQKPSRDICQRGTSLTIQCQVDSQVTMMFWYRQQPGQSLTLIATANQGSEATYESGFVIDKFPISRPNLTFSTLTVSNMSPEDSSIYLCSVGLGGNTEAFFGQGTRLTVV.

The chain carries TRBV4-3 and TRBJ2-1; 7 nucleotides agree with TRBD2. The CDR3 is 16 amino acids. The germline gives CDR1 LGHNA, CDR2 YSLEER. The V gene end was trimmed by 0 bases and the J gene end by 7 bases; junction bases not matched to a gene: 9. The CDR3 DNA is TGCGCCAGCAGCCAAGACGGCGGGGGAACCGGGAATGAGCAGTTCTTC. Its protein product is CASSQDGGGTGNEQFF.

The rearrangement links TRBV10-3 to TRBJ2-3; weak D call: TRBD2 (6 bases). Trimming left V 4 bases short and J 5 bases short, with 16 bases between. This CDR3 region has 15 residues. CDR1 is ENHRY, CDR2 SYGVKD, per germline. CDR3 bases: TGTGCCATCAGTGGGAGGGCGGGCTTTGGAGATACGCAGTATTTT. The encoded protein is CAISGRAGFGDTQYF.

The chain combines TRBV5-4 with TRBJ1-1; TRBD1 might be the D (6 bases). This CDR3 is 14 amino acids long. The V gene's germline CDR1 is SGHNT and CDR2 YYREEE (reference sequence). Trimming left V 4 bases short and J 1 base short, with 11 bases between. DNA for the CDR3: TGTGCCAGCAGCCCCGGGACAACGAACACTGAAGCTTTCTTT. This translates into CASSPGTTNTEAFF.

J is TRBJ2-7 and V is TRBV5-5; 8 nucleotides align to TRBD1. Looked up from germline, CDR1 is SGHKS and CDR2 is YYEKEE (reference sequence). J gave up 2 bases and V 3 bases, and 10 bases lay outside the gene matches. The CDR3 length is 16 residues. The CDR3 sequence: CASSWTGMGDTYEQYF. CDR3 nucleotide sequence: TGTGCCAGCAGCTGGACAGGGATGGGGGATACCTACGAGCAGTACTTC.